The 7 T cell receptor beta chains presented below share a single source sample, sequenced in a study of T cells in Graves' hyperthyroidism and ophthalmopathy. TCR beta CDR3 regions were amplified from RNA. An initial round of RT-PCR targeting the TCR CDR3 relied on the HTBI primer set. TCRdb redid the calling of the multiplex PCR reads with MiXCR, one entry per CDR3 protein. The table shows around 440,000 distinct CDR3 sequences, with 15% to 17% occurring only once. Sequenced material: blood. The receptors stem from a woman aged 18-30 years with Graves' hyperthyroidism.

This clonotype was seen many times. The chain recombines TRBV20-1 with TRBJ2-2; possibly TRBD1 or TRBD2 for D (5 bases each). Between the trimmed V and J ends, which lost 4 bases and 4 bases, there was a span of 10 bases. The germline gives CDR1 DFQATT, CDR2 SNEGSKA (reference sequence). The CDR3 totals 13 residues. In nucleotides, the CDR3 is TGCAGTGCTATCCCCGGGACCACCGGGGAGCTGTTTTTT. It yields the protein CSAIPGTTGELFF.

This clonotype was picked up a small number of times. The genes are TRBV7-2 and TRBJ1-6; unclear D gene. The CDR3 contains 15 residues. Germline-derived CDR1 and CDR2 are SGHTA and FQGNSA. V was cut by 4 bases and J by 7 bases, with 14 bases left in between. The CDR3 here is CASSWTVHGNSPLHF. The CDR3 nucleotides are TGTGCCAGCAGCTGGACCGTACACGGAAATTCACCCCTCCACTTT.

This clonotype was observed many times. The rearrangement uses TRBV29-1 and TRBJ1-2; tentative D call: TRBD1 (5 bases). Germline loops: CDR1 SQVTM, CDR2 ANQGSEA. The CDR3 has 13 residues. The V gene lost 2 bases and the J gene lost 6 bases, with 13 bases spanning the gap. The CDR3 region has the DNA TGCAGCGTTGAACCCCGGGACCCGGATGGCTACACCTTC. Translated, it gives CSVEPRDPDGYTF.

This clonotype appeared a few times. A much larger clone lies a single base off, so this may be a read error. This chain connects TRBV11-2 to TRBJ2-1; 11 positions match TRBD2. CDR3 size: 15 residues. Germline-derived CDR1 and CDR2 are SGHAT and FQNNGV. The CDR3 region is CASSRASGRYNEQLF. The CDR3, as DNA: TGTGCCAGCAGCCGCGCTAGCGGGAGGTACAATGAGCAGCTCTTC. The complete variable domain, with remaining parts taken from reference TRBV11-2 and TRBJ2-1, reads EAGVAQSPRYKIIEKRQSVAFWCNPISGHATLYWYQQILGQGPKLLIQFQNNGVVDDSQLPKDRFSAERLKGVDSTLKIQPAKLEDSAVYLCASSRASGRYNEQLFGPGTRLTVL.

The CDR3 loop is CASSTRDRGRYGYTF. CDR3 sequence (DNA): TGCGCCAGCTCCACCCGGGACAGGGGCCGCTATGGCTACACCTTC. V and J are TRBV10-1 and TRBJ1-2, with 10 bases that match TRBD1. Trimming removed 8 bases from V and 4 bases from J; junction bases left unmatched: 10. Germline V gene data show CDR1 as WNHNN and CDR2 as SYGVQD (reference sequence). CDR3 size: 15 residues.

The chain combines TRBV9 with TRBJ2-1, with no clear D. Per germline, CDR1 SGDLS and CDR2 YYNGEE. Between the trimmed V and J ends, which lost 3 bases and 5 bases, there was a span of 15 bases. The CDR3 extends over 15 amino acids. The CDR3 reads CASSAGAASHNEQFF. In DNA form, the CDR3 reads TGTGCCAGCAGCGCAGGCGCGGCCAGTCACAATGAGCAGTTCTTC.

This clonotype has a handful of counts. The chain uses TRBV4-1 and TRBJ2-7; D not resolved. V dropped 0 bases and J dropped 2 bases, with 14 bases sitting between them. The germline gives CDR1 MGHRA, CDR2 YSYEKL. The CDR3 contains 16 residues. CDR3 DNA sequence: TGCGCCAGCAGCCAAGATGGGTGGGCACCCGCCTACGAGCAGTACTTC. It yields the protein CASSQDGWAPAYEQYF.